One sample yielded the 12 T cell receptor beta chains listed below, sequenced in a study of tumor-infiltrating lymphocytes in primary liver carcinoma. Germline DNA was also extracted, while the blood RNA originated from unsorted whole blood. From approximately 530 ng of total RNA, TCR beta-specific cDNA was reverse-transcribed using a constant-region primer. ARM-PCR, slightly modified, supplied the TCR beta libraries through three nested multiplex PCR rounds. The opening two PCR rounds, around 11 cycles each, paired TRBV1-TRBV30 forward primers with a C-beta reverse primer. In TCRdb, the multiplex PCR reads were re-called with MiXCR into one record per CDR3 protein. The sample lists some 180,000 distinct CDR3 sequences; 60% were seen once. The sequenced sample consisted of peripheral blood. The receptors originated from a man aged 40-49 years with primary liver carcinoma and hepatitis B virus infection.

The chain uses TRBV11-2 and TRBJ2-6, with 8 bases lining up with TRBD1. Germline V gene data show CDR1 as SGHAT and CDR2 as FQNNGV. The ends lost 5 bases at V and 6 bases at J; junction bases unmatched: 12. The CDR3 extends over 17 amino acids. As DNA, the CDR3 is TGTGCCAGCAGCCGACAGGGACAGGCAACTGTGGCCAACGTCCTGACTTTC. Translating gives CASSRQGQATVANVLTF. Variable domain in full (rest from reference TRBV11-2 and TRBJ2-6): EAGVAQSPRYKIIEKRQSVAFWCNPISGHATLYWYQQILGQGPKLLIQFQNNGVVDDSQLPKDRFSAERLKGVDSTLKIQPAKLEDSAVYLCASSRQGQATVANVLTFGAGSRLTVL.

This clonotype was seen a few times. V gene TRBV6-1 combines with J gene TRBJ2-5; D is unclear. Germline CDR1 is MNHNS and CDR2 is SASEGT. The CDR3 is 15 amino acids. Trimming stripped 4 bases from V and 1 base from J, with 13 bases between. Written as DNA, the CDR3 is TGTGCCAGCAGTGGCCCCAGGAAGCTCCAAGAGACCCAGTACTTC. Translating it yields CASSGPRKLQETQYF.

V and J are TRBV4-1 and TRBJ2-7; D is undetermined. CDR3 size: 17 residues. Trimming stripped 0 bases from V and 4 bases from J, with 19 bases between. Germline V gives CDR1 MGHRA, CDR2 YSYEKL. The CDR3 DNA reads as TGCGCCAGCAGCCAAGATCCGAAGGAGCCGTACTATTACGAGCAGTACTTC. Its protein product is CASSQDPKEPYYYEQYF.

This clonotype has ten or more counts. The chain uses TRBV29-1 and TRBJ2-5; D remains unclear. With 0 bases removed from V and 0 bases from J, the gap between germline ends came to 11 bases. Per the germline V gene, CDR1 is SQVTM and CDR2 is ANQGSEA. The CDR3 runs to 15 residues. CDR3 region: CSVEDMGYDQETQYF. As DNA, the CDR3 is TGCAGCGTTGAAGATATGGGCTACGACCAAGAGACCCAGTACTTC.

In this sample, this clonotype turned up a few times. The chain combines TRBV11-2 with TRBJ2-2; the match to TRBD1 covers 8 bases. This CDR3 is 16 amino acids long. The germline CDR1 and CDR2 sequences are SGHAT and FQNNGV. V lost 1 base to trimming and J lost 6 bases; unmatched junction nucleotides: 7. The CDR3 DNA is TGTGCCAGCAGCTTAGTTTGGCAGGGGGCCCCCGGGGAGCTGTTTTTT. Protein: CASSLVWQGAPGELFF.

This clonotype was detected only a few times. The rearrangement joins TRBV4-1 to TRBJ1-6, with D perhaps matching TRBD1 (5 bases). Trimming removed 3 bases from V and 8 bases from J, with 8 bases in between. Germline CDR1 and CDR2: MGHRA and YSYEKL. This CDR3 contains 13 residues. The CDR3 spells CASSQGGDSPLHF. As DNA, the CDR3 is TGCGCCAGCAGCCAGGGGGGGGATTCACCCCTCCACTTT.

This rearrangement joins TRBV11-2 to TRBJ2-5, with D perhaps TRBD1 or TRBD2 (6 bases each). There are 16 residues in the CDR3. Between the trimmed V and J ends, which lost 2 bases and 5 bases, there was a span of 18 bases. In germline, CDR1 is SGHAT, CDR2 FQNNGV. The CDR3 region is CASSLLQGRSHETQYF. The CDR3 DNA reads as TGTGCCAGCAGCTTACTGCAGGGGAGGAGCCATGAGACCCAGTACTTC.

This clonotype was seen only a few times. V is TRBV10-3 and J is TRBJ2-5, with D possibly matching TRBD2 (5 bases). The CDR3 length is 15 residues. Germline CDR1 is ENHRY and CDR2 is SYGVKD. Trimming cost V 0 bases and J 7 bases, with 15 bases left between them. The CDR3 is CAISESGNVAGTQYF. CDR3 sequence (DNA): TGTGCCATCAGTGAGTCAGGCAACGTCGCGGGGACCCAGTACTTC.

This clonotype was counted between two and nine times. The J gene is TRBJ2-5, the V gene TRBV29-1, with 7 bases aligning to TRBD2. The CDR3 contains 13 residues. Germline assignment: CDR1 SQVTM and CDR2 ANQGSEA. Germline trimming cut 7 bases from V and 1 base from J; bases unmatched to any gene: 6. CDR3 sequence reads: CSETSDGQETQYF. The CDR3 DNA is TGCAGCGAAACTAGCGACGGCCAAGAGACCCAGTACTTC.

The V and J genes are TRBV4-1 and TRBJ2-7; 9 nucleotides line up with TRBD2. This CDR3 has 16 residues. J lost 4 bases, V lost 3 bases, and 10 bases had no gene match. From germline, CDR1 is MGHRA and CDR2 YSYEKL. The CDR3 coding sequence is TGCGCCAGCAGCCAGCACGGACTAGCGTCGAAATACGAGCAGTACTTC. This encodes CASSQHGLASKYEQYF.

This clonotype was picked up one time. This chain uses TRBV28 with TRBJ2-5, with 7 bases that match TRBD2. Germline assignment: CDR1 MDHEN and CDR2 SYDVKM. With V trimmed by 7 bases and J by 5 bases, 4 bases remained unmatched. This CDR3 contains 12 residues. CDR3 DNA: TGTGCCAGCAACTACGGGAGGGAGACCCAGTACTTC. Encoded protein: CASNYGRETQYF.

The gene calls are TRBV29-1 and TRBJ2-3; 11 positions agree with TRBD2. V shed 8 bases, J shed 2 bases, and the junction held 9 bases outside the gene matches. The CDR3 totals 15 residues. The V gene's germline CDR1 is SQVTM and CDR2 ANQGSEA. The CDR3 DNA sequence: TGCAGCCTCGAAATAGCGGGAGGGAACACAGATACGCAGTATTTT. Protein sequence: CSLEIAGGNTDTQYF.